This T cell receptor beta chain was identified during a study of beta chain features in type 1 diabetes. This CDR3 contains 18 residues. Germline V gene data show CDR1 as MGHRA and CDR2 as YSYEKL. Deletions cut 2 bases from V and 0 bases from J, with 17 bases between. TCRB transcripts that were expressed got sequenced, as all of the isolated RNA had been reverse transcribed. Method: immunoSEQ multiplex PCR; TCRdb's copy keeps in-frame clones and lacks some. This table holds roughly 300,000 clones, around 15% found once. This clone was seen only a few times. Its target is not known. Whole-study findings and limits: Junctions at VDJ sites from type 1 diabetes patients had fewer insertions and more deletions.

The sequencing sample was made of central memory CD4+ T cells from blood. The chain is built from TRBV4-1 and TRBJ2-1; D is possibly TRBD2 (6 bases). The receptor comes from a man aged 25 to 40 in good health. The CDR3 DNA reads TGCGCCAGCAGCCAATACCAGGACGGGAGAGGCTCCTACAATGAGCAGTTCTTC. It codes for CASSQYQDGRGSYNEQFF.